The 24 T cell receptor beta chains in this list originate from one sample, sequenced in a study of blood T cell repertoires in COVID-19. Profiling relied on immunoSEQ multiplex PCR, and the TCRdb table lists in-frame clones only, not all of them. Among over 200,000 clones listed, nearly 90% were seen once. Sequencing was done on a sample of PBMCs or T cells enriched from blood (not recorded which). The origin of the receptors is a man aged 25 to 45 who had been exposed to COVID-19.

This clone was recorded once. V usage is TRBV3-1 (or the pseudogene TRBV3-2) and J usage is TRBJ2-2, with D maybe TRBD2 (5 bases). Germline CDR1 is LGHDT and CDR2 is YNNKEL (reference sequence). CDR3 length: 16 residues. V gave up 4 bases and J gave up 4 bases, with 16 bases separating them. The CDR3 DNA follows: TGTGCCAGCAGCCTTCGGACTTACGGCCTCACCGGGGAGCTGTTTTTT. Translating gives CASSLRTYGLTGELFF.

The rearrangement joins TRBV12-3 or TRBV12-4 to TRBJ1-6; D gene uncertain. This CDR3 is built from 13 residues. Trimming took 10 bases from V and 1 from J, leaving 8 bases between them. The CDR3 nucleotides are TGTGCCACCCGGGGTTCCTATAATTCACCCCTCCACTTT. Translating it yields CATRGSYNSPLHF.

V and J are TRBV20-1 and TRBJ1-2; D not resolved. CDR3 length equals 11 residues. V was pared by 4 bases and J by 7 bases, with 10 bases between. The germline gives CDR1 DFQATT, CDR2 SNEGSKA (reference sequence). Here the CDR3 reads CSAMSGSGYTF. Written as DNA, the CDR3 is TGCAGTGCTATGAGCGGCTCTGGCTACACCTTC.

The rearrangement links TRBV6-5 to TRBJ2-3, with D maybe TRBD1 (7 bases). The ends were cut back, 8 bases at V and 3 bases at J, with 18 bases in the middle. CDR3 size: 15 residues. Per germline, CDR1 MNHEY and CDR2 SVGAGI. The DNA for the CDR3 is TGTGCCAGCCAGGCGAGGGGGCGGGGTACAGATACGCAGTATTTT. This encodes CASQARGRGTDTQYF.

The chain recombines TRBV6-5 with TRBJ1-4; D gene unclear. The CDR3 is made up of 12 amino acids. V dropped 5 bases and J dropped 8 bases, with 9 bases sitting between them. Germline CDR1 MNHEY, CDR2 SVGAGI. In DNA form, the CDR3 reads TGTGCCAGCAGTAACCTACGAGAAAAACTGTTTTTT. It translates to CASSNLREKLFF.

The rearrangement uses TRBV20-1 and TRBJ2-1; D perhaps matches TRBD2 (5 bases). CDR1 and CDR2 from the germline V gene are DFQATT and SNEGSKA (reference sequence). With 7 bases removed from V and 2 bases from J, the gap between germline ends came to 6 bases. The CDR3 contains 11 residues. DNA of the CDR3: TGCAGTGGACTAACCTACAATGAGCAGTTCTTC. Residues: CSGLTYNEQFF.

The V call is TRBV3-1 (or the pseudogene TRBV3-2), the J call TRBJ1-3; D call uncertain. CDR1 and CDR2 (germline): LGHDT, YNNKEL (reference sequence). CDR3 length: 16 residues. Trimming pared 4 bases from V and 0 bases from J, leaving 13 bases between. As DNA, the CDR3 is TGTGCCAGCAGCCCCCTTCGTGCGGGCTCTGGAAACACCATATATTTT. Protein sequence: CASSPLRAGSGNTIYF.

The chain links TRBV19 to TRBJ1-3, with D tentatively TRBD1 (5 bases). The germline CDR1 and CDR2 sequences are LNHDA and SQIVND (reference sequence). The CDR3 is 14 amino acids. V was shortened by 7 bases and J by 4 bases, with 14 bases between the two germline ends. CDR3 bases: TGTGCCAGTATGCCCGTGGGGCAAGGAAACACCATATATTTT. It yields the protein CASMPVGQGNTIYF. Looking up the rest from reference TRBV19 and TRBJ1-3 gives the full variable domain: DGGITQSPKYLFRKEGQNVTLSCEQNLNHDAMYWYRQDPGQGLRLIYYSQIVNDFQKGDIAEGYSVSREKKESFPLTVTSAQKNPTAFYLCASMPVGQGNTIYFGEGSWLTVV.

The CDR3, as DNA: TGTGCCAGTAGTTTCACCGCGGGGGGCAACCCACAGGGGCAGTTCTTC. This gives the protein CASSFTAGGNPQGQFF. This rearrangement joins TRBV19 to TRBJ2-1; TRBD2 aligns across 8 bases. Looked up from germline, CDR1 is LNHDA and CDR2 is SQIVND (reference sequence). Trimming removed 5 bases from V and 12 bases from J; junction bases left unmatched: 18. The CDR3 covers 16 residues.

The chain joins TRBV5-1 to TRBJ1-6; the D gene is possibly TRBD1 (6 bases). The CDR3 totals 16 residues. Germline CDR1 and CDR2: SGHRS and YFSETQ. The V gene lost 4 bases and the J gene lost 9 bases, with 20 bases spanning the gap. CDR3 protein: CASSPNPDRQSSPLHF. Here the CDR3 DNA reads TGCGCCAGCAGCCCAAATCCTGACAGGCAAAGTTCACCCCTCCACTTT.

The J gene is TRBJ1-2, the V gene TRBV7-8; unclear D gene. Looked up from germline, CDR1 is SGHVS and CDR2 is FQNEAQ. Trimming removed 5 bases from V and 6 bases from J, with 13 bases in between. This CDR3 has 13 residues. In DNA, the CDR3 is TGTGCCAGCAGCCCCCGCTGGAGGAATGGCTACACCTTC. Protein: CASSPRWRNGYTF.

The chain carries TRBV19 and TRBJ2-3; 8 nucleotides match TRBD2. The germline V gene encodes CDR1 LNHDA and CDR2 SQIVND (reference sequence). This CDR3 region has 16 residues. Trimming at V came to 4 bases and at J to 3 bases, leaving 9 bases not matched to a gene. CDR3 residues: CASSTVGGARTDTQYF. The CDR3 nucleotides are TGTGCCAGTAGTACCGTCGGGGGGGCCCGGACAGATACGCAGTATTTT.

J is TRBJ1-4 and V is TRBV2; 8 nucleotides line up with TRBD1. Germline V gene data show CDR1 as SNHLY and CDR2 as FYNNEI. Germline trimming cut 0 bases from V and 8 bases from J; bases unmatched to any gene: 2. CDR3 length equals 14 residues. CDR3 DNA sequence: TGTGCCAGCAGTGAAGCGCACAGGGGGGAAAAACTGTTTTTT. Protein sequence: CASSEAHRGEKLFF.

This rearrangement joins TRBV4-1 to TRBJ1-5; 8 bases match TRBD1. V lost 4 bases to trimming and J lost 6 bases; unmatched junction nucleotides: 11. The CDR3 length is 16 residues. Germline lookup yields CDR1 MGHRA and CDR2 YSYEKL. The CDR3 DNA reads as TGCGCCAGCAGCCGCAACGCCGGACAGGGCGGTCAGCCCCAGCATTTT. Protein: CASSRNAGQGGQPQHF.

The chain combines TRBV10-3 with TRBJ2-1; 10 nucleotides line up with TRBD1. V was pared by 10 bases and J by 8 bases, with 8 bases of the junction left unmatched. The germline V gene encodes CDR1 ENHRY and CDR2 SYGVKD. The length of the CDR3 is 13 residues. CDR3 in amino acids: CATGADRGDEQFF. DNA for the CDR3: TGTGCCACAGGGGCGGACAGGGGGGATGAGCAGTTCTTC.

The rearrangement uses TRBV5-4 and TRBJ2-5; 10 bases fit TRBD2. The V gene's germline CDR1 is SGHNT and CDR2 YYREEE (reference sequence). This CDR3 region has 14 residues. V lost 2 bases and J lost 5; bases outside the gene matches: 3. The CDR3, as DNA: TGTGCCAGCAGCTTAAGCGGGGGGGCGGAGACCCAGTACTTC. It translates to CASSLSGGAETQYF.

The chain has TRBV20-1 and TRBJ2-2, with D hard to call. Trimming removed 3 bases from V and 0 bases from J, with 8 bases in between. This CDR3 is 14 amino acids long. Germline loops: CDR1 DFQATT, CDR2 SNEGSKA (reference sequence). In DNA, the CDR3 is TGCAGTGCTAGTTTCCTAGCGAACACCGGGGAGCTGTTTTTT. This gives the protein CSASFLANTGELFF.

The chain employs TRBV24-1 and TRBJ2-5, with D maybe TRBD2 (5 bases). Trimming shortened V by 3 bases and J by 1 base, and 14 bases separated the two germline ends. The germline V gene has CDR1 KGHDR and CDR2 SFDVKD. The CDR3 consists of 16 residues. The CDR3 DNA sequence: TGTGCCACCAGTGATGGTGTGGGAAGCGGCCAAGAGACCCAGTACTTC. It yields the protein CATSDGVGSGQETQYF.

The chain has TRBV4-1 and TRBJ1-5; no clear D. Germline CDR1 and CDR2: MGHRA and YSYEKL. V was clipped by 2 bases and J by 6 bases, with 11 bases between them. This CDR3 contains 14 residues. The CDR3 region has the DNA TGCGCCAGCAGCCAAACCAATCTCGGTCAGCCCCAGCATTTT. Protein sequence: CASSQTNLGQPQHF.

CDR3 region: CASSFPSLGKDEKLFF. CDR3 coding DNA: TGTGCCAGCAGCTTTCCTTCACTGGGCAAGGATGAAAAACTGTTTTTT. This chain connects TRBV7-9 to TRBJ1-4; D gene uncertain. Trimming took 3 bases from V and 6 from J, leaving 17 bases between them. This CDR3 is 16 amino acids long. CDR1 is SEHNR, CDR2 FQNEAQ, per germline (reference sequence).

This rearrangement joins TRBV4-1 to TRBJ1-2, with TRBD1 as a possible D gene (5 bases). V was trimmed by 1 base and J by 0 bases, leaving 9 bases between them. In germline, CDR1 is MGHRA, CDR2 YSYEKL. The CDR3 extends over 15 amino acids. The CDR3 loop is CASSQGGTANYGYTF. The CDR3 DNA reads as TGCGCCAGCAGCCAAGGTGGGACTGCTAACTATGGCTACACCTTC.

The chain carries TRBV2 and TRBJ2-5; the match to TRBD1 covers 12 bases. This CDR3 is 16 amino acids long. With 6 bases clipped from V and 3 bases from J, the junction kept 8 bases outside the gene matches. Germline loops: CDR1 SNHLY, CDR2 FYNNEI. The DNA of the CDR3 is TGTGCCAGCAGGTATCCGGGACAGGGGGCGAAAGAGACCCAGTACTTC. Protein product: CASRYPGQGAKETQYF. Full variable domain (remainder filled in from reference TRBV2 and TRBJ2-5): EPEVTQTPSHQVTQMGQEVILRCVPISNHLYFYWYRQILGQKVEFLVSFYNNEISEKSEIFDDQFSVERPDGSNFTLKIRSTKLEDSAMYFCASRYPGQGAKETQYFGPGTRLLVL.

The chain combines TRBV27 with TRBJ2-3; 7 bases match TRBD2. Germline CDR1 and CDR2: MNHEY and SMNVEV (reference sequence). The CDR3 covers 13 residues. V lost 1 base, J lost 6 bases, and 1 base stayed unmatched. The CDR3 nucleotides are TGTGCCAGCAGTTTATGGGGAGGGGATACGCAGTATTTT. It encodes CASSLWGGDTQYF.

The V call is TRBV24-1, the J call TRBJ2-5; 13 nucleotides align to TRBD2. V lost 4 bases to trimming and J lost 5 bases; unmatched junction nucleotides: 9. This CDR3 has 17 amino acids. CDR1 KGHDR and CDR2 SFDVKD come from the germline V gene. CDR3 amino acids: CATSEPGLAGSWETQYF. Written as DNA, the CDR3 is TGTGCCACCAGTGAGCCGGGACTAGCGGGGAGCTGGGAGACCCAGTACTTC.